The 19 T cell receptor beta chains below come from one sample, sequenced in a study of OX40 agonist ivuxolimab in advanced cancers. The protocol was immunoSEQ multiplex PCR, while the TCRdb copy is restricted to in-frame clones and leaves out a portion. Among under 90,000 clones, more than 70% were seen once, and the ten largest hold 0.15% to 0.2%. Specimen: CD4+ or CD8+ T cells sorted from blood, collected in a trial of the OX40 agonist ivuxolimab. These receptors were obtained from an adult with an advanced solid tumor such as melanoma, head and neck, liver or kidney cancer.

Here the CDR3 reads CASRIRGPSTGELFF. CDR3 sequence (DNA): TGTGCCAGTAGGATCAGGGGGCCCTCGACCGGGGAGCTGTTTTTT. This sequence joins TRBV19 and TRBJ2-2; 8 bases map to TRBD1. Trimming removed 6 bases from V and 5 bases from J; junction bases left unmatched: 8. CDR3 length: 15 amino acids. CDR1 and CDR2 from the germline V gene are LNHDA and SQIVND (reference sequence).

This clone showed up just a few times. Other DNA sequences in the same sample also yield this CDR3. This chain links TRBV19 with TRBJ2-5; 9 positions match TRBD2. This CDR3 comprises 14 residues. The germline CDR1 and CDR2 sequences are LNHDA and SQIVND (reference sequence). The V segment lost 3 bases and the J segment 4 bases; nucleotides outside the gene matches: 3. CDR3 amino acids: CASSMGTSPETQYF. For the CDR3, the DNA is TGTGCCAGTAGTATGGGGACTAGCCCAGAGACCCAGTACTTC.

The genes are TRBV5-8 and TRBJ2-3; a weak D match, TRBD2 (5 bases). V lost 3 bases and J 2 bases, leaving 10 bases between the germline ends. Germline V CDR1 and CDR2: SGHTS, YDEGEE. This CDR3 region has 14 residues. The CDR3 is CASSYRLSTDTQYF. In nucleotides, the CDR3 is TGTGCCAGCAGCTATCGACTATCCACAGATACGCAGTATTTT. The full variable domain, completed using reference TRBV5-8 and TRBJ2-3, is EAGVTQSPTHLIKTRGQQATLRCSPISGHTSVYWYQQALGLGLQFLLWYDEGEERNRGNFPPRFSGRQFPNYSSELNVNALELEDSALYLCASSYRLSTDTQYFGPGTRLTVL.

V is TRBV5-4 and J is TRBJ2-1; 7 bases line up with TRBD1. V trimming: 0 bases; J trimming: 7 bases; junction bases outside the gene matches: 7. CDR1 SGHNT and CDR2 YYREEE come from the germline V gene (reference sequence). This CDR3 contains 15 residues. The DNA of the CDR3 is TGTGCCAGCAGCTTGGTAGGGGACAGTGCGAATGAGCAGTTCTTC. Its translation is CASSLVGDSANEQFF. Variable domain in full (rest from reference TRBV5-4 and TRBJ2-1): ETGVTQSPTHLIKTRGQQVTLRCSSQSGHNTVSWYQQALGQGPQFIFQYYREEENGRGNFPPRFSGLQFPNYSSELNVNALELDDSALYLCASSLVGDSANEQFFGPGTRLTVL.

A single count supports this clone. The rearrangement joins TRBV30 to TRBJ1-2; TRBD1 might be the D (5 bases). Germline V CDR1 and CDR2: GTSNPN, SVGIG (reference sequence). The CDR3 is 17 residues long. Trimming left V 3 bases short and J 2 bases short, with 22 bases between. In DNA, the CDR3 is TGTGCCTGGAGGGCGCTTGTGGGGGGGAAAGGAAACTATGGCTACACCTTC. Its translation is CAWRALVGGKGNYGYTF. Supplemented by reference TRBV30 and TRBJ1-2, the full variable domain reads SQTIHQWPATLVQPVGSPLSLECTVEGTSNPNLYWYRQAAGRGLQLLFYSVGIGQISSEVPQNLSASRPQDRQFILSSKKLLLSDSGFYLCAWRALVGGKGNYGYTFGSGTRLTVV.

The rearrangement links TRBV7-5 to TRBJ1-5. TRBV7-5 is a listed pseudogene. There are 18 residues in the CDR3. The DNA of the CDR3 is TGTGTCAGAAGCTCCCAAAACCGTCGGGATTATAGCAATCAGCCCCAGCATTTT. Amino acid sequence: CVRSSQNRRDYSNQPQHF.

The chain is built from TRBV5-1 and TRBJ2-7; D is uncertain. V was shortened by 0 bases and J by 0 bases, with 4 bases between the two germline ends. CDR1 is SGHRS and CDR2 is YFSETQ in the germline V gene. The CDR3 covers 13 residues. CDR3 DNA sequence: TGCGCCAGCAGCTTGGGGAACTCCTACGAGCAGTACTTC. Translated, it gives CASSLGNSYEQYF.

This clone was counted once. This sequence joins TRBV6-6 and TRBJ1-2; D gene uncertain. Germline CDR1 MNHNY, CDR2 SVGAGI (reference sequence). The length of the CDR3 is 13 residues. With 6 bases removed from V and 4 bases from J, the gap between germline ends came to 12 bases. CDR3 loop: CASRKGVAYGYTF. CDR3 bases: TGTGCCAGCAGAAAGGGTGTGGCCTATGGCTACACCTTC.

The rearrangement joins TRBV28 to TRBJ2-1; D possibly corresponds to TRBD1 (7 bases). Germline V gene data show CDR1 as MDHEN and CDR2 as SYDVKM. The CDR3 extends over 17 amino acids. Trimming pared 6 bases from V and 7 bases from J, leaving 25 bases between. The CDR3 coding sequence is TGTGCCAGCAGGGGGGGTCGACAGGGCGTTTCCTTGAATGAGCAGTTCTTC. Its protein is CASRGGRQGVSLNEQFF. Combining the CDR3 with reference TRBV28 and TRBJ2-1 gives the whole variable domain DVKVTQSSRYLVKRTGEKVFLECVQDMDHENMFWYRQDPGLGLRLIYFSYDVKMKEKGDIPEGYSVSREKKERFSLILESASTNQTSMYLCASRGGRQGVSLNEQFFGPGTRLTVL.

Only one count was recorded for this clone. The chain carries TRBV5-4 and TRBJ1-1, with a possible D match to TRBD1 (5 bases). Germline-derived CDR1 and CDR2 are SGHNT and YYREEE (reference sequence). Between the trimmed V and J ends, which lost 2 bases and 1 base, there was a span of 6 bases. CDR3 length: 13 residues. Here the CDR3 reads CASSFGGNTEAFF. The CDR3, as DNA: TGTGCCAGCAGCTTTGGGGGGAACACTGAAGCTTTCTTT.

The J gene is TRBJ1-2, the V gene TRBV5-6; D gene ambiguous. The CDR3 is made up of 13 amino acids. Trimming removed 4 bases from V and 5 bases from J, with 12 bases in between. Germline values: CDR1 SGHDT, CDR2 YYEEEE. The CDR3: CASSLQWGYGYTF. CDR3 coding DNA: TGTGCCAGCAGCCTTCAGTGGGGATATGGCTACACCTTC.

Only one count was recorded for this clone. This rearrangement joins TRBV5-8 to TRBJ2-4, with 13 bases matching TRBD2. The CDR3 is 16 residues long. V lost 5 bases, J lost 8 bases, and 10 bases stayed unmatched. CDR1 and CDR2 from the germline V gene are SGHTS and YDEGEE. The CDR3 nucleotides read TGTGCCAGCAGGATCGGGACTAGCGGGATGTATGACATTCAGTACTTC. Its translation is CASRIGTSGMYDIQYF.

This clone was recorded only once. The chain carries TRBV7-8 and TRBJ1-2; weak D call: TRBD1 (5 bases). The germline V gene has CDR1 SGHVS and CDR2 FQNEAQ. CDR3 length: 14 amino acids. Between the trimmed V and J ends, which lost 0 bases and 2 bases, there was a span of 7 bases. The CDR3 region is CASSLARANYGYTF. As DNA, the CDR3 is TGTGCCAGCAGCTTAGCCAGGGCGAACTATGGCTACACCTTC. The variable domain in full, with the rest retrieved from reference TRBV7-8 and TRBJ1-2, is GAGVSQSPRYKVAKRGQDVALRCDPISGHVSLFWYQQALGQGPEFLTYFQNEAQLDKSGLPSDRFFAERPEGSVSTLKIQRTQQEDSAVYLCASSLARANYGYTFGSGTRLTVV.

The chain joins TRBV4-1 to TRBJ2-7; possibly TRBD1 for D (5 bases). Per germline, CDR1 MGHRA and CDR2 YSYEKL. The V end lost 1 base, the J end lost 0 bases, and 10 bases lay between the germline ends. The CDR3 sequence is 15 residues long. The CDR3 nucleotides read TGCGCCAGCAGCCAAGGGACACAGAGCTCCTACGAGCAGTACTTC. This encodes CASSQGTQSSYEQYF.

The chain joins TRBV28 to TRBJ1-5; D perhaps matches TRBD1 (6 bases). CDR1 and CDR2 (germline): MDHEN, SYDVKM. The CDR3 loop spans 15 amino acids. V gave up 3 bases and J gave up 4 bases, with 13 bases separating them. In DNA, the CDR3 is TGTGCCAGCAGTTTTCCCCTGGGGGCAAATCAGCCCCAGCATTTT. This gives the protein CASSFPLGANQPQHF.

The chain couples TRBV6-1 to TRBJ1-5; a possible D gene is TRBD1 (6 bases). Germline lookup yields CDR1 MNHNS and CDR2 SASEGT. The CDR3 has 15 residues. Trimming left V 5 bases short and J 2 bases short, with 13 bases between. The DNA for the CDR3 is TGTGCCAGCAGTTCAGGGGCGCAAGGCAATCAGCCCCAGCATTTT. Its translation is CASSSGAQGNQPQHF.

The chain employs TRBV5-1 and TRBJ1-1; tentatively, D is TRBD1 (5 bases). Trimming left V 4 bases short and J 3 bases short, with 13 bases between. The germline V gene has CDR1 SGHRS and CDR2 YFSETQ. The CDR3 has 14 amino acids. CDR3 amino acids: CASSPVRGDTEAFF. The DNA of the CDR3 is TGCGCCAGCAGCCCGGTTCGGGGCGACACTGAAGCTTTCTTT.

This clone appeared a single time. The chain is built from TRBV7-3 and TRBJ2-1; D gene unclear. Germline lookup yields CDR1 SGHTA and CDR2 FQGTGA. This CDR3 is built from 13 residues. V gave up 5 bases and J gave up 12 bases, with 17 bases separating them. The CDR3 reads CASSLGPNKWQFF. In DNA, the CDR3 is TGTGCCAGCAGCCTCGGCCCAAACAAGTGGCAGTTCTTC.

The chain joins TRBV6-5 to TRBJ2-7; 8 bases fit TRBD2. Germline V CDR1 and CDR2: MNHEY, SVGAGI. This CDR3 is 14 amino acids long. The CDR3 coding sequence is TGTGCAACCCATGCGGGAGGTCCTCACTACGAGCAGTACTTC. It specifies CATHAGGPHYEQYF.